This entry lists 23 T cell receptor beta chains sequenced from one sample in a study of blood T cell repertoires in COVID-19. Repertoires were generated with immunoSEQ multiplex PCR, while TCRdb's copy carries only in-frame clones and drops some. The table records some 120,000 clones, approximately 85% of them present only once. The sequenced sample was peripheral blood. The receptors were gathered from a woman of 80 years or more with COVID-19, enrolled during active disease.

In nucleotides, the CDR3 is TGTGCCAGCAGTCTCCTAGTGGCGGGAGGCTCCTCGAGGGAGCAGTACTTC. This encodes CASSLLVAGGSSREQYF. The J gene is TRBJ2-7, the V gene TRBV27; TRBD2 matches 8 bases. Germline assignment: CDR1 MNHEY and CDR2 SMNVEV (reference sequence). Trimming at V came to 5 bases and at J to 7 bases, leaving 19 bases not matched to a gene. The CDR3 runs to 17 residues.

The table lists this clone with a few counts. The rearrangement joins TRBV4-3 to TRBJ1-1, with D tentatively TRBD1 (6 bases). CDR1 and CDR2 (germline): LGHNA, YSLEER. Trimming pared 5 bases from V and 0 bases from J, leaving 7 bases between. This CDR3 has 13 amino acids. Written as DNA, the CDR3 is TGCGCCAGCAGCGGGGACATGAACACTGAAGCTTTCTTT. This encodes CASSGDMNTEAFF.

This rearrangement joins TRBV28 to TRBJ1-5; possibly TRBD1 for D (5 bases). Trimming took off 5 bases at V and 3 bases at J, with 11 bases between the two ends. The CDR3 covers 14 residues. The germline gives CDR1 MDHEN, CDR2 SYDVKM. The CDR3 protein is CASSPGQVNQPQHF. In nucleotides, the CDR3 is TGTGCCAGCAGTCCCGGACAAGTCAATCAGCCCCAGCATTTT.

For the CDR3, the DNA is TGTGCCAGCAGTAAGGGGACGAACACCGGGGAGCTGTTTTTT. Residues: CASSKGTNTGELFF. The chain uses TRBV2 and TRBJ2-2; D possibly corresponds to TRBD1 (5 bases). The V gene's germline CDR1 is SNHLY and CDR2 FYNNEI. The V and J ends lost 5 bases and 0 bases respectively, with 7 bases between them. The CDR3 totals 14 residues.

The gene calls are TRBV6-2 or TRBV6-3 and TRBJ2-1; a possible D gene is TRBD1 (6 bases). The ends were cut back, 6 bases at V and 4 bases at J, with 10 bases in the middle. The germline gives CDR1 MNHEY, CDR2 SVGEGT. This CDR3 has 13 amino acids. CDR3 region: CASSRDTYNEQFF. The CDR3 DNA sequence: TGTGCCAGCAGCCGGGACACATACAATGAGCAGTTCTTC.

This clone was seen more than once but under ten times. The chain joins TRBV28 to TRBJ1-6; no clear D gene. Germline values: CDR1 MDHEN, CDR2 SYDVKM. Trimming took 4 bases from V and 5 from J, leaving 15 bases between them. The CDR3 extends over 16 amino acids. CDR3 in DNA: TGTGCCAGCAGTTCCGAGAGGGCACCTAATAATTCACCCCTCCACTTT. Its translation: CASSSERAPNNSPLHF. The complete variable domain, with remaining parts taken from reference TRBV28 and TRBJ1-6, reads DVKVTQSSRYLVKRTGEKVFLECVQDMDHENMFWYRQDPGLGLRLIYFSYDVKMKEKGDIPEGYSVSREKKERFSLILESASTNQTSMYLCASSSERAPNNSPLHFGNGTRLTVT.

In its sample, this clone was seen once. This chain joins TRBV6-5 and TRBJ2-5; possible D gene TRBD2, 6 bases. This CDR3 region has 13 residues. V gave up 8 bases and J gave up 5 bases, with 15 bases separating them. CDR1 MNHEY and CDR2 SVGAGI come from the germline V gene. In DNA, the CDR3 is TGTGCCAGCTTAAAGGGGCTAGCGGAGACCCAGTACTTC. This gives the protein CASLKGLAETQYF.

The rearrangement uses TRBV25-1 and TRBJ2-1, with 9 positions matching TRBD2. CDR1 and CDR2 (germline): MGHDK, SYGVNS. The V segment lost 9 bases and the J segment 9 bases; nucleotides outside the gene matches: 9. The CDR3 is made up of 13 amino acids. The DNA of the CDR3 is TGTGCCAGTTCCAGGACTAGCGCTAGTGAGCAGTTCTTC. This translates into CASSRTSASEQFF.

The chain links TRBV15 to TRBJ2-3, with D hard to call. V was cut by 3 bases and J by 0 bases, with 10 bases left in between. Germline CDR1 and CDR2: LNHNV and YYDKDF (reference sequence). The CDR3 runs to 15 residues. The CDR3 sequence: CATSRPTTSTDTQYF. In DNA form, the CDR3 reads TGTGCCACCAGCAGGCCGACAACTAGCACAGATACGCAGTATTTT.

The chain carries TRBV6-5 and TRBJ2-1; D not certain. Trimming pared 5 bases from V and 9 bases from J, leaving 11 bases between. Germline V gives CDR1 MNHEY, CDR2 SVGAGI. This CDR3 has 12 residues. CDR3 in amino acids: CASSPLIGEQFF. The CDR3 nucleotides are TGTGCCAGCAGTCCATTGATCGGTGAGCAGTTCTTC.

This chain connects TRBV5-4 to TRBJ1-1; possible D gene TRBD1, 6 bases. The CDR3 loop spans 17 amino acids. Per germline, CDR1 SGHNT and CDR2 YYREEE (reference sequence). The germline V and J ends were trimmed by 0 bases and 1 base, with 16 bases remaining between them. The CDR3 sequence is CASSLEGGGPQNTEAFF. CDR3 nucleotides: TGTGCCAGCAGCTTGGAAGGGGGGGGCCCTCAGAACACTGAAGCTTTCTTT.

J is TRBJ2-5 and V is TRBV5-1, with 7 nucleotides matching TRBD2. J was trimmed by 3 bases and V by 6 bases; bases with no gene match: 5. The germline V gene has CDR1 SGHRS and CDR2 YFSETQ. This CDR3 region has 13 residues. The CDR3 nucleotides are TGCGCCAGCAACTTTGCGGGGGAAGAGACCCAGTACTTC. This codes for CASNFAGEETQYF.

This clone appeared a single time. V gene TRBV11-2 combines with J gene TRBJ1-5; 7 nucleotides match TRBD1. Germline CDR1 reads SGHAT; CDR2 reads FQNNGV. V dropped 6 bases and J dropped 7; count of bases not matched to a gene: 9. The CDR3 runs to 14 residues. In nucleotides, the CDR3 is TGTGCCAGCAGTCCAACAGGGGCCAGCCAGCCCCAGCATTTT. Residues: CASSPTGASQPQHF.

The chain uses TRBV15 and TRBJ1-4, with 7 positions matching TRBD1. From germline, CDR1 is LNHNV and CDR2 YYDKDF (reference sequence). Trimming cost V 3 bases and J 6 bases; bases outside gene matches: 10. The CDR3 totals 16 residues. The CDR3 protein is CATSSSTGRRYEKLFF. CDR3 in DNA: TGTGCCACCAGCAGTTCGACAGGGCGTCGGTATGAAAAACTGTTTTTT. The full variable domain, in which reference TRBV15 and TRBJ1-4 provide the parts outside the CDR3, is DAMVIQNPRYQVTQFGKPVTLSCSQTLNHNVMYWYQQKSSQAPKLLFHYYDKDFNNEADTPDNFQSRRPNTSFCFLDIRSPGLGDTAMYLCATSSSTGRRYEKLFFGSGTQLSVL.

The CDR3: CASSPMQGASDEQYF. The CDR3 DNA reads TGTGCCAGCTCACCAATGCAGGGGGCAAGTGACGAGCAGTACTTC. The chain links TRBV18 to TRBJ2-7; 8 bases are shared with TRBD1. The V gene's germline CDR1 is KGHSH and CDR2 LQKENI. The CDR3 has 15 residues. The V segment lost 2 bases and the J segment 5 bases; nucleotides outside the gene matches: 8.

The chain combines TRBV7-6 with TRBJ2-2, with 7 bases aligning to TRBD2. Losses at the gene ends were 0 bases for V and 6 bases for J; bases not matched to a gene: 7. Germline values: CDR1 SGHVS, CDR2 FNYEAQ. The CDR3 extends over 16 amino acids. The CDR3 region has the DNA TGTGCCAGCAGCTTAGCGCAGCGGGGACGGCCCGGGGAGCTGTTTTTT. Amino acids: CASSLAQRGRPGELFF. Filled out from reference TRBV7-6 and TRBJ2-2, the complete variable domain reads GAGVSQSPRYKVTKRGQDVALRCDPISGHVSLYWYRQALGQGPEFLTYFNYEAQQDKSGLPNDRFSAERPEGSISTLTIQRTEQRDSAMYRCASSLAQRGRPGELFFGEGSRLTVL.

As concerns this clone: The junction differs from germline at one of its ends, possibly a read error. The V gene is TRBV29-1, the J gene TRBJ1-2, with D possibly being TRBD1 (5 bases). CDR3 length: 12 amino acids. The germline CDR1 and CDR2 sequences are SQVTM and ANQGSEA. Here the CDR3 reads CSVEGVEDGYTF. The DNA of the CDR3 is TGCAGCGTGGAAGGGGTAGAGGATGGCTACACCTTC.

This chain uses TRBV7-9 with TRBJ2-5; possible D gene TRBD1, 6 bases. The V gene lost 6 bases and the J gene lost 5 bases, with 13 bases spanning the gap. The CDR3 loop spans 13 amino acids. Looked up from germline, CDR1 is SEHNR and CDR2 is FQNEAQ (reference sequence). CDR3 in DNA: TGTGCCAGCAGATGGGCAGGGGATGAGACCCAGTACTTC. It specifies CASRWAGDETQYF.

The genes are TRBV3-1 (or the pseudogene TRBV3-2) and TRBJ1-6, with D uncertain. This CDR3 is built from 18 residues. Trimming left V 0 bases short and J 0 bases short, with 12 bases between. Germline CDR1 and CDR2: LGHDT and YNNKEL (reference sequence). In DNA, the CDR3 is TGTGCCAGCAGCCAAGATCCCGCCCGGGGCTCCTATAATTCACCCCTCCACTTT. Translation: CASSQDPARGSYNSPLHF.

The genes are TRBV3-1 (or the pseudogene TRBV3-2) and TRBJ2-2, with 9 positions matching TRBD2. The CDR3 consists of 16 residues. The V segment lost 1 base and the J segment 2 bases; nucleotides outside the gene matches: 2. CDR1 and CDR2 (germline): LGHDT, YNNKEL (reference sequence). CDR3 residues: CASSQVTSGNTGELFF. The CDR3 DNA reads as TGTGCCAGCAGCCAAGTGACTAGCGGCAACACCGGGGAGCTGTTTTTT.

This clone showed up just once. The chain carries TRBV9 and TRBJ2-5; TRBD1 aligns across 7 bases. This CDR3 comprises 14 residues. The germline V gene encodes CDR1 SGDLS and CDR2 YYNGEE. V gave up 3 bases and J gave up 2 bases; unmatched junction bases: 4. The CDR3 DNA reads as TGTGCCAGCAGCGCCGGGACAGCGCAAGAGACCCAGTACTTC. As protein: CASSAGTAQETQYF.

The chain combines TRBV5-1 with TRBJ1-1, with TRBD1 matching over 9 bases. CDR3 size: 15 residues. V shed 4 bases, J shed 5 bases, and the junction held 9 bases outside the gene matches. Germline loops: CDR1 SGHRS, CDR2 YFSETQ. CDR3 sequence: CASSTGTGRGTEAFF. CDR3 sequence (DNA): TGCGCCAGCAGCACCGGGACAGGGAGGGGAACTGAAGCTTTCTTT. Full variable domain (missing parts from reference TRBV5-1 and TRBJ1-1): KAGVTQTPRYLIKTRGQQVTLSCSPISGHRSVSWYQQTPGQGLQFLFEYFSETQRNKGNFPGRFSGRQFSNSRSEMNVSTLELGDSALYLCASSTGTGRGTEAFFGQGTRLTVV.

The CDR3 region is CASSPRQASYEQYF. The CDR3 region has the DNA TGTGCCAGCAGCCCTCGACAGGCCTCCTACGAGCAGTACTTC. The chain has TRBV7-9 and TRBJ2-7; possible D gene TRBD1, 6 bases. CDR1 SEHNR and CDR2 FQNEAQ come from the germline V gene (reference sequence). With 5 bases removed from V and 0 bases from J, the gap between germline ends came to 11 bases. The CDR3 spans 14 residues.